These 27 T cell receptor beta chains were all obtained from the same sample, sequenced in a study of post-analysis software for immune sequencing data. Included in the TCR beta cDNA libraries were unique molecular identifiers. TCRdb recomputed calls from the PCR reads with MiXCR, one row per CDR3 protein. The table has approximately 770,000 distinct CDR3 sequences, 46% seen once. Overall study findings and caveats: Higher frequency in patients than in controls was seen for five TRBV segments, with TRBV5-6, TRBV5-1 and TRBV20-1 among them.

These receptors have no known antigen. Sequenced material: blood. The receptors originated from a girl under 18 with multiple sclerosis.

The V call is TRBV12-3 or TRBV12-4, the J call TRBJ1-6; D is possibly TRBD1 (6 bases). V lost 5 bases and J 6 bases, leaving 11 bases between the germline ends. The CDR3 consists of 14 residues. The CDR3 here is CASSHDRINSPLHF. Here the CDR3 DNA reads TGTGCCAGCAGTCATGACAGGATTAATTCACCCCTCCACTTT.

Only a few counts were recorded for this clonotype. The chain couples TRBV6-5 to TRBJ2-5; TRBD2 matches at 15 bases. V trimming: 3 bases; J trimming: 4 bases; junction bases outside the gene matches: 9. CDR1 is MNHEY, CDR2 SVGAGI, per germline. This CDR3 has 18 amino acids. For the CDR3, the DNA is TGTGCCAGCAGTTATTGGGGGACTAGCGGGAGGATGGGAGAGACCCAGTACTTC. Protein: CASSYWGTSGRMGETQYF.

This clonotype came up many times. The chain carries TRBV12-3 or TRBV12-4 and TRBJ2-1; D is unclear. This CDR3 is built from 13 residues. V lost 2 bases to trimming and J lost 6 bases, with 8 bases between them. The CDR3 bases are TGTGCCAGCAGTTTACCAACACTCAATGAGCAGTTCTTC. Its translation: CASSLPTLNEQFF.

The chain carries TRBV20-1 and TRBJ2-1; TRBD2 agrees at 8 bases. Trimming at V came to 6 bases and at J to 0 bases, leaving 13 bases not matched to a gene. The CDR3 contains 17 residues. Looked up from germline, CDR1 is DFQATT and CDR2 is SNEGSKA (reference sequence). The CDR3 nucleotides are TGCAGTGCCTGGACTAGCCGACCCCTCCTCTCCTACAATGAGCAGTTCTTC. It translates to CSAWTSRPLLSYNEQFF.

This sequence joins TRBV3-1 and TRBJ2-5; D gene uncertain. This CDR3 is built from 13 residues. Germline CDR1 is LGHDT and CDR2 is YNNKEL (reference sequence). V dropped 1 base and J dropped 7 bases, with 10 bases sitting between them. This CDR3 reads CASSQGRWGTQYF. CDR3 DNA: TGTGCCAGCAGCCAAGGGCGATGGGGGACCCAGTACTTC.

The chain combines TRBV29-1 with TRBJ2-4, with D uncertain. This CDR3 region has 10 residues. Germline loops: CDR1 SQVTM, CDR2 ANQGSEA. With 4 bases removed from V and 13 bases from J, the gap between germline ends came to 11 bases. The CDR3 DNA reads TGCAGCGTTGGGACGGCCTTGCAGTACTTC. It yields the protein CSVGTALQYF. The entire variable domain, with the rest obtained from reference TRBV29-1 and TRBJ2-4, is as follows: SAVISQKPSRDICQRGTSLTIQCQVDSQVTMMFWYRQQPGQSLTLIATANQGSEATYESGFVIDKFPISRPNLTFSTLTVSNMSPEDSSIYLCSVGTALQYFGAGTRLSVL.

CDR3 sequence: CASSVEGLASVNEQFF. CDR3 coding DNA: TGTGCCAGCAGCGTAGAAGGACTAGCTAGCGTCAATGAGCAGTTCTTC. The chain uses TRBV9 and TRBJ2-1; 8 nucleotides line up with TRBD2. Germline V CDR1 and CDR2: SGDLS, YYNGEE. The CDR3 runs 16 residues. V was clipped by 0 bases and J by 6 bases; unmatched bases: 8.

The V call is TRBV7-3, the J call TRBJ2-1; D is unresolved. In germline, CDR1 is SGHTA, CDR2 FQGTGA. The CDR3 covers 12 residues. The ends were cut back, 3 bases at V and 7 bases at J, with 7 bases in the middle. The CDR3 loop is CASSFGSNEQFF. For the CDR3, the DNA is TGTGCCAGCAGCTTCGGATCGAATGAGCAGTTCTTC.

The chain is built from TRBV5-5 and TRBJ1-5, with unresolved D. CDR1 is SGHKS and CDR2 is YYEKEE in the germline V gene (reference sequence). There are 14 residues in the CDR3. The ends were cut back, 2 bases at V and 4 bases at J, with 10 bases in the middle. CDR3 DNA: TGTGCCAGCAGCTTTTACCAGGAGAATCAGCCCCAGCATTTT. Amino acid sequence: CASSFYQENQPQHF.

Details on this clonotype: Given a much more abundant clone one base away, this may be a read error. The chain is built from TRBV10-3 and TRBJ2-1; 10 nucleotides line up with TRBD1. Germline lookup yields CDR1 ENHRY and CDR2 SYGVKD. V shed 11 bases, J shed 9 bases, and the junction held 10 bases outside the gene matches. The CDR3 spans 13 residues. The CDR3 spells CAVTGQGEGEQFF. The CDR3 region has the DNA TGTGCCGTCACTGGACAGGGGGAGGGTGAGCAGTTCTTC.

J is TRBJ1-2 and V is TRBV5-5; TRBD1 is a possible D gene (6 bases). CDR1 SGHKS and CDR2 YYEKEE come from the germline V gene (reference sequence). Trimming left V 4 bases short and J 4 bases short, with 23 bases between. This CDR3 comprises 17 residues. This CDR3 reads CASSLRDIREASYGYTF. The CDR3 bases are TGTGCCAGCAGCCTACGGGACATCCGAGAGGCCTCCTATGGCTACACCTTC.

The V and J genes are TRBV6-5 and TRBJ2-3; TRBD2 matches 8 bases. The CDR3 runs to 16 residues. CDR1 is MNHEY and CDR2 is SVGAGI in the germline V gene. The trim removed 6 bases at V and 5 bases at J, leaving 13 bases unmatched. In nucleotides, the CDR3 is TGTGCCAGCAGCCCCACTAGCGGAGGGGGGGGAGATACGCAGTATTTT. It is translated as CASSPTSGGGGDTQYF.

This chain joins TRBV2 and TRBJ2-5, with 14 nucleotides matching TRBD2. The end of the DNA aligns better with TRBJ2-7, so the J call may be wrong. The germline V gene encodes CDR1 SNHLY and CDR2 FYNNEI. The CDR3 extends over 15 amino acids. As DNA, the CDR3 is TGTGCCAGCAGTGGGGGACTAGCGGGAGACTACGAGCAGTACTTC. This codes for CASSGGLAGDYEQYF.

The chain employs TRBV5-1 and TRBJ2-1; 8 bases match TRBD1. The germline V gene has CDR1 SGHRS and CDR2 YFSETQ. V dropped 3 bases and J dropped 12; count of bases not matched to a gene: 2. The CDR3 spans 11 residues. CDR3 DNA sequence: TGCGCCAGCAGCTACGGACAGGGGCAGTTCTTC. Translating it yields CASSYGQGQFF. Full variable domain (remainder filled in from reference TRBV5-1 and TRBJ2-1): KAGVTQTPRYLIKTRGQQVTLSCSPISGHRSVSWYQQTPGQGLQFLFEYFSETQRNKGNFPGRFSGRQFSNSRSEMNVSTLELGDSALYLCASSYGQGQFFGPGTRLTVL.

This clonotype was seen a handful of times. This chain connects TRBV20-1 to TRBJ2-4; 7 positions match TRBD1. Germline CDR1 and CDR2: DFQATT and SNEGSKA (reference sequence). With 7 bases clipped from V and 0 bases from J, the junction kept 3 bases outside the gene matches. The CDR3 runs 13 residues. CDR3 loop: CSGQGVAKNIQYF. The CDR3 bases are TGCAGTGGCCAGGGGGTAGCCAAAAACATTCAGTACTTC.

The chain combines TRBV27 with TRBJ2-1; 7 bases are a match to TRBD2. This CDR3 contains 18 residues. Per the germline V gene, CDR1 is MNHEY and CDR2 is SMNVEV (reference sequence). V trimming: 3 bases; J trimming: 0 bases; junction bases outside the gene matches: 11. The CDR3: CASSLSSAGRTSYNEQFF. CDR3 DNA: TGTGCCAGCAGTTTGTCGTCAGCGGGACGAACCTCCTACAATGAGCAGTTCTTC.

This clonotype has more than one count but fewer than ten. This chain links TRBV3-1 with TRBJ1-4; 8 nucleotides agree with TRBD1. V trimming: 3 bases; J trimming: 7 bases; junction bases outside the gene matches: 4. Germline V gene sequence: CDR1 LGHDT, CDR2 YNNKEL (reference sequence). This CDR3 is 14 amino acids long. The chain's CDR3 is CASSHTGTGEKLFF. The CDR3 DNA follows: TGTGCCAGCAGCCATACAGGGACAGGTGAAAAACTGTTTTTT.

V and J are TRBV20-1 and TRBJ2-1, with TRBD1 as a possible D gene (5 bases). Judging by the DNA end, TRBJ2-7 fits better; the J call may be wrong. Germline CDR1 reads DFQATT; CDR2 reads SNEGSKA (reference sequence). The CDR3 totals 15 residues. CDR3: CSARGGHSSYNEQYF. CDR3 DNA: TGCAGTGCTAGAGGGGGCCATAGCTCCTACAATGAGCAGTACTTC.

For this clonotype: The junction departs from the called germline gene at one end, perhaps through a read error. The CDR3 protein is CTSNLAGSHEQYF. CDR3 nucleotides: TGTACCAGCAATCTAGCGGGAAGCCACGAGCAGTACTTC. J is TRBJ2-7 and V is TRBV7-9; 9 positions match TRBD2. Germline CDR1 and CDR2: SEHNR and FQNEAQ (reference sequence). The CDR3 has 13 amino acids.

The chain carries TRBV20-1 and TRBJ2-7; 7 nucleotides line up with TRBD2. The DNA matches TRBJ2-5 better at its end, which makes the J call doubtful. The CDR3 spans 16 residues. The germline V gene encodes CDR1 DFQATT and CDR2 SNEGSKA (reference sequence). CDR3 nucleotides: TGCAGTGCTAGAGCTCCAAGGACTAGTCCGGGGAAGACCCAGTACTTC. It codes for CSARAPRTSPGKTQYF.

This chain links TRBV2 with TRBJ1-2, with D possibly being TRBD1 (5 bases). The V gene's germline CDR1 is SNHLY and CDR2 FYNNEI. This CDR3 contains 14 residues. V was cut by 4 bases and J by 3 bases, with 12 bases left in between. The DNA for the CDR3 is TGTGCCAGCAGTGGAATACGGGGGGACTATGGCTACACCTTC. This gives the protein CASSGIRGDYGYTF.

This clonotype came up a few times. The J gene is TRBJ2-1, the V gene TRBV29-1, with a weak D call TRBD2 (6 bases). The germline gives CDR1 SQVTM, CDR2 ANQGSEA. Trimming left V 7 bases short and J 7 bases short, with 17 bases between. This CDR3 contains 13 residues. In DNA form, the CDR3 reads TGCAGCGGACTCCGGGACTCCCCGAATGAGCAGTTCTTC. Translated: CSGLRDSPNEQFF.

This chain uses TRBV20-1 with TRBJ1-5; D is possibly TRBD1 (6 bases). V lost 1 base, J lost 7 bases, and 17 bases lay in between. CDR1 is DFQATT and CDR2 is SNEGSKA in the germline V gene (reference sequence). This CDR3 contains 15 residues. The CDR3 DNA reads as TGCAGTGCTAGAGTGGGAGGGGGGCTGGGGCAGCCCCAGCATTTT. Translation: CSARVGGGLGQPQHF.

In regard to this clonotype: Its ends do not fully match the called genes, so a read error is possible. The chain employs TRBV20-1 and TRBJ2-3; D possibly corresponds to TRBD1 (5 bases). This CDR3 comprises 16 residues. From germline, CDR1 is DFQATT and CDR2 SNEGSKA (reference sequence). CDR3 in amino acids: CSASPGPSLHTGTQYF. The DNA of the CDR3 is TGCAGTGCTAGTCCCGGGCCTTCGTTGCACACAGGTACGCAGTATTTT.

The rearrangement joins TRBV6-2 or TRBV6-3 to TRBJ1-5; D is uncertain. This CDR3 is 14 amino acids long. CDR1 MNHEY and CDR2 SVGEGT come from the germline V gene. Trimming pared 6 bases from V and 2 bases from J, leaving 11 bases between. The CDR3 here is CASRPDLRNQPQHF. The CDR3 bases are TGTGCCAGCAGGCCCGACTTACGCAATCAGCCCCAGCATTTT.

This clonotype was detected once. An end of the junction does not agree with germline; a read error may underlie this. The chain has TRBV9 and TRBJ1-2; D remains unclear. Germline V gene data show CDR1 as SGDLS and CDR2 as YYNGEE. This CDR3 spans 13 amino acids. As DNA, the CDR3 is TGTGCCGGCAGCGTGGGCCAGCGATATGGCTACACCTTC. Translation: CAGSVGQRYGYTF. Filled out from reference TRBV9 and TRBJ1-2, the complete variable domain reads DSGVTQTPKHLITATGQRVTLRCSPRSGDLSVYWYQQSLDQGLQFLIQYYNGEERAKGNILERFSAQQFPDLHSELNLSSLELGDSALYFCAGSVGQRYGYTFGSGTRLTVV.

Many counts were recorded for this clonotype. The genes are TRBV11-3 and TRBJ2-1; D remains unclear. The germline gives CDR1 SGHNT, CDR2 YENEEA. The CDR3 has 12 residues. Trimming pared 1 base from V and 9 bases from J, leaving 7 bases between. CDR3 protein: CASSLGDGEQFF. The DNA for the CDR3 is TGTGCCAGCAGCTTAGGAGATGGTGAGCAGTTCTTC.